The next 14 T cell receptor beta chains were all read from a single sample in a study of blood T cells in healthy people across ages. Primers used in a second PCR of about 7 to 12 cycles were a sample-barcoded 5' primer and a J-beta primer mix. TCRdb processed the 5' RACE reads anew with MiXCR; each CDR3 protein has one entry. The sample yields hundreds of thousands of distinct CDR3 sequences, approximately 22% seen once. Sequenced input: blood. These receptor sequences come from a man between 65 and 85 years old in good health.

At least ten counts were recorded for this clonotype. This rearrangement joins TRBV5-5 to TRBJ2-3; possibly TRBD2 for D (5 bases). V was trimmed by 0 bases and J by 6 bases, leaving 14 bases between them. The CDR3 contains 15 residues. The germline V gene has CDR1 SGHKS and CDR2 YYEKEE (reference sequence). The CDR3 protein is CASSLAGGQRDTQYF. The CDR3 DNA is TGTGCCAGCAGCTTGGCCGGCGGGCAACGCGATACGCAGTATTTT.

The chain joins TRBV20-1 to TRBJ2-3; 12 bases map to TRBD2. The CDR3 length is 17 residues. Germline V gene lookup returns CDR1 DFQATT and CDR2 SNEGSKA (reference sequence). The ends lost 1 base at V and 3 bases at J; junction bases unmatched: 8. The CDR3 loop reads CSARALFTSGGTDTQYF. CDR3 DNA: TGCAGTGCTAGAGCCCTTTTTACTAGCGGGGGGACAGATACGCAGTATTTT.

This chain joins TRBV12-3 or TRBV12-4 and TRBJ1-6, with D uncertain. This CDR3 is 15 amino acids long. V dropped 3 bases and J dropped 7 bases, with 13 bases sitting between them. The CDR3 is CASSLEAQRNSPLHF. In DNA, the CDR3 is TGTGCCAGCAGTTTGGAAGCGCAGAGAAATTCACCCCTCCACTTT.

This chain uses TRBV29-1 with TRBJ1-5; TRBD1 might be the D (5 bases). The CDR3 is 16 amino acids. The germline gives CDR1 SQVTM, CDR2 ANQGSEA. The germline V and J ends were trimmed by 6 bases and 0 bases, with 18 bases remaining between them. This CDR3 is CSVGVGTADSNQPQHF. DNA of the CDR3: TGCAGCGTGGGTGTGGGGACGGCCGATAGCAATCAGCCCCAGCATTTT.

In this sample, this clonotype turned up a few times. V gene TRBV3-1 combines with J gene TRBJ1-1; no firm D call. In germline, CDR1 is LGHDT, CDR2 YNNKEL (reference sequence). CDR3 size: 14 residues. Trimming removed 1 base from V and 4 bases from J, with 10 bases in between. This CDR3 is CASSQVSRGTEAFF. The DNA for the CDR3 is TGTGCCAGCAGCCAAGTTAGTCGGGGCACTGAAGCTTTCTTT.

This clonotype was observed a handful of times. This chain uses TRBV20-1 with TRBJ2-5; tentative D call: TRBD1 (6 bases). The CDR3 covers 11 residues. Trimming took 6 bases from V and 5 from J, leaving 10 bases between them. Germline V gives CDR1 DFQATT, CDR2 SNEGSKA (reference sequence). CDR3: CSAYDRETQYF. In DNA form, the CDR3 reads TGCAGTGCCTATGACAGGGAGACCCAGTACTTC.

This clonotype occurred a few times. V gene TRBV20-1 combines with J gene TRBJ2-2; D possibly corresponds to TRBD1 (6 bases). The CDR3 is made up of 15 amino acids. From germline, CDR1 is DFQATT and CDR2 SNEGSKA (reference sequence). The V end lost 3 bases, the J end lost 3 bases, and 14 bases lay between the germline ends. The CDR3 DNA sequence: TGCAGTGCTAGTCGTCCAGGGGTAGACACCGGGGAGCTGTTTTTT. Its protein product is CSASRPGVDTGELFF.

This chain links TRBV11-2 with TRBJ1-2; tentative D call: TRBD1 (5 bases). The CDR3 has 18 residues. V was pared by 1 base and J by 4 bases, with 22 bases between. Germline V gives CDR1 SGHAT, CDR2 FQNNGV. CDR3 in amino acids: CASSLAGSRASSAYGYTF. As DNA, the CDR3 is TGTGCCAGCAGCTTAGCCGGGTCCAGGGCATCATCCGCCTATGGCTACACCTTC.

In its sample, this clonotype was seen a few times. This chain joins TRBV30 and TRBJ1-2; the match to TRBD1 covers 7 bases. There are 13 residues in the CDR3. Germline values: CDR1 GTSNPN, CDR2 SVGIG (reference sequence). Trimming took 3 bases from V and 7 from J; bases not matched to a gene: 8. Here the CDR3 DNA reads TGTGCCTGGAGAAAAGGGGGCGAGAGTGGCTACACCTTC. It is translated as CAWRKGGESGYTF.

This clonotype was counted between two and nine times. J is TRBJ2-2 and V is TRBV25-1; D possibly corresponds to TRBD2 (7 bases). Deletions cut 4 bases from V and 4 bases from J, with 10 bases between. Per the germline V gene, CDR1 is MGHDK and CDR2 is SYGVNS. CDR3 size: 14 residues. The CDR3 coding sequence is TGTGCCAGCAGTGCGGGGGGCGGCACCGGGGAGCTGTTTTTT. Residues: CASSAGGGTGELFF.

The chain combines TRBV29-1 with TRBJ2-2; possibly TRBD2 for D (6 bases). Deletions cut 6 bases from V and 1 base from J, with 18 bases between. The V gene's germline CDR1 is SQVTM and CDR2 ANQGSEA. CDR3 size: 16 residues. The CDR3 nucleotides are TGCAGCGTGGGGGAGGTCGAGCAGCGGAACACCGGGGAGCTGTTTTTT. It translates to CSVGEVEQRNTGELFF.

This clonotype was recorded a few times. The V and J genes are TRBV2 and TRBJ2-3; D call uncertain. TRBJ2-5 explains the end of the DNA better; the J call may be wrong. Germline V gives CDR1 SNHLY, CDR2 FYNNEI. The CDR3 has 11 residues. CDR3 sequence reads: CASEGYETQYF. CDR3 nucleotide sequence: TGTGCCAGCGAAGGGTATGAGACCCAGTACTTC.

This clonotype was seen more than once but under ten times. The chain recombines TRBV29-1 with TRBJ1-2, with D perhaps matching TRBD1 (5 bases). Germline CDR1 is SQVTM and CDR2 is ANQGSEA. The CDR3 covers 12 residues. Trimming shortened V by 4 bases and J by 6 bases, and 12 bases separated the two germline ends. The chain's CDR3 is CSVAGWGDGYTF. CDR3 nucleotides: TGCAGCGTTGCCGGATGGGGGGATGGCTACACCTTC.

This chain joins TRBV5-5 and TRBJ2-5, with unresolved D. The V end was cut by 3 bases, the J end by 2 bases, with 11 bases between. Germline V gives CDR1 SGHKS, CDR2 YYEKEE (reference sequence). This CDR3 has 14 amino acids. CDR3 region: CASSSLNLQETQYF. CDR3 DNA sequence: TGTGCCAGCAGCTCATTGAACCTACAAGAGACCCAGTACTTC.